This TCR beta chain is from a study of neurological immune-mediated disorders. The unsorted libraries were produced from 2 million PBMCs held at -80 C. This clonotype was observed at least ten times. TCRdb analysed the 5' RACE reads with MiXCR anew, one entry per CDR3 protein. The sample carries roughly 120,000 distinct CDR3 sequences, roughly 3.2% recorded once. Germline V CDR1 and CDR2: MNHNY, SVGAGI (reference sequence). The CDR3 sequence is 11 residues long. V was trimmed by 7 bases and J by 5 bases, leaving 7 bases between them. The TCR comes from a woman aged 25 to 45 with multiple sclerosis. The rearrangement joins TRBV6-6 to TRBJ2-3; D not resolved. Sample: PBMCs. CDR3 nucleotide sequence: TGTGCCAGCACCCAAAAAGATACGCAGTATTTT. Its translation is CASTQKDTQYF.